Sequencing of this T cell receptor (beta chain) was carried out in a study of T cell responses to AZD1222 COVID-19 vaccine. Regarding the study as a whole: The breadth and depth of Spike-specific TCRs increased once two AZD1222 doses had been given. Repertoire sampling occurred only after the peak T cell response. Among spike-specific TCRs, nearly half reportedly target unmutated variant regions.

The table came from immunoSEQ multiplex PCR; TCRdb's copy has only in-frame clones and leaves some out. The sample yields some 130,000 clones, over 75% seen once. Germline V gene data show CDR1 as SGHTA and CDR2 as FQGNSA. The CDR3 sequence is 13 residues long. The V segment lost 4 bases and the J segment 7 bases; nucleotides outside the gene matches: 1. Concerning this clone: Its antigen is not known.

This sequence joins TRBV7-2 and TRBJ1-6, with 7 bases identical to TRBD1. Sequencing used peripheral blood, obtained on day 0 of AZD1222 vaccination. This receptor was identified in an adult in good health. Here the CDR3 reads CASSSQGNSPLHF. DNA for the CDR3: TGTGCCAGCAGCTCACAGGGGAATTCACCCCTCCACTTT.